A single T cell receptor (beta chain) is shown here with its context. Antigen specificity is unknown. Together with a sample-barcoded 5' primer, a J-beta primer mix was included in a second PCR lasting roughly 6 to 12 cycles. A tag from a template-switch adaptor with 12 random nucleotides marked each cDNA molecule. TCRdb redid the calling of the 5' RACE reads with MiXCR, one entry per CDR3 protein. The data show hundreds of thousands of distinct CDR3 sequences, around three fifths seen once. This specimen comes from a study of blood T cells in healthy people across ages. Study-wide background: Using template switching, researchers captured about one barcoded beta molecule for each two T cells.

Study-level results: Strong correlation linked observed beta diversity and percent naive T cells.

Total RNA amounts of at least 5.5 micrograms were extracted per sample. CDR1 and CDR2 from the germline V gene are SNHLY and FYNNEI. This CDR3 contains 15 residues. The junction had 7 bases not matched to a gene; V was cut back by 8 bases and J by 4 bases. Sequencing used blood. This TCR was sampled from a man aged 35 to 55 in good health. The chain couples TRBV2 to TRBJ2-1; 11 bases are shared with TRBD2. The CDR3 region has the DNA TGTGCCAGCGCTGCCGGGACTAGCGGTTACAATGAGCAGTTCTTC. As protein: CASAAGTSGYNEQFF.